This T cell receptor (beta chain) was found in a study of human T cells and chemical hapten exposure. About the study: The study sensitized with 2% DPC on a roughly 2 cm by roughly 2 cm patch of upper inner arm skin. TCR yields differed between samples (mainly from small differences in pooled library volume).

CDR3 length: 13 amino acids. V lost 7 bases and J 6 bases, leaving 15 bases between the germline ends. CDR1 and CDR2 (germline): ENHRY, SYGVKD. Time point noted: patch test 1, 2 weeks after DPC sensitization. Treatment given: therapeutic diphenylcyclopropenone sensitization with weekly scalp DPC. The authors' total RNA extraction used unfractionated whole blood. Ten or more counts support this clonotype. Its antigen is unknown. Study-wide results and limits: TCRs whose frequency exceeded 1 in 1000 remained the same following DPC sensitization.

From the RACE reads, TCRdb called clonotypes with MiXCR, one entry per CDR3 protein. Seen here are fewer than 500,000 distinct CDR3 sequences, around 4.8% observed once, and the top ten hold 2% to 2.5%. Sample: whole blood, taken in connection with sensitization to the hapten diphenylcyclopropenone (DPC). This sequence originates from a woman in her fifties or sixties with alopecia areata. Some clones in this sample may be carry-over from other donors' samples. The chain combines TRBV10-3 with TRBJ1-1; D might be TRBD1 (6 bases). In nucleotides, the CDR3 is TGTGCCATCACCCCGGACAGCTCGGCTGAAGCTTTCTTT. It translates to CAITPDSSAEAFF.